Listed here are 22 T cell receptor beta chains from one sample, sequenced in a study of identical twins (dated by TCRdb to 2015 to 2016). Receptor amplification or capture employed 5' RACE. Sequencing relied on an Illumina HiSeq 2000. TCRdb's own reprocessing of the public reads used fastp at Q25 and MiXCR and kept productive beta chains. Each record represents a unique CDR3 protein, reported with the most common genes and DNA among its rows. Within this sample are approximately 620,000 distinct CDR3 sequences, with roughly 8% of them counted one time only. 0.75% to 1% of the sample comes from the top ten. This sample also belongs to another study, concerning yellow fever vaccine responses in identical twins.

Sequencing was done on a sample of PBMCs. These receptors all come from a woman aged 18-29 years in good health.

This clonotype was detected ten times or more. The CDR3 spells CASRTGPRTGELFF. CDR3 sequence (DNA): TGTGCCAGCAGGACCGGGCCTCGCACCGGGGAGCTGTTTTTT. V and J are TRBV12-3 or TRBV12-4 and TRBJ2-2, with unresolved D. The CDR3 is 14 amino acids. The germline V and J ends were trimmed by 6 bases and 4 bases, with 12 bases remaining between them.

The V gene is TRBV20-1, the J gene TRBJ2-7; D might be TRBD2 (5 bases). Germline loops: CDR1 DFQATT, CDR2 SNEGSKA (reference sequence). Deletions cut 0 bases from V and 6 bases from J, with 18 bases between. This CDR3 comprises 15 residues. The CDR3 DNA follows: TGCAGTGCTAGAGATCCGGAGGCCCTGGTCGGCGAGCAGTACTTC. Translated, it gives CSARDPEALVGEQYF.

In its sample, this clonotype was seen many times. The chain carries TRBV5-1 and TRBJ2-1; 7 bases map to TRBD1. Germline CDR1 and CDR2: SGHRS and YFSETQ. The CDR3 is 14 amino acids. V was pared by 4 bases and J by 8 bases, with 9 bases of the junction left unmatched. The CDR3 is CASSRLNGQDEQFF. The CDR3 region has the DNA TGCGCCAGCAGCCGATTAAATGGACAGGATGAGCAGTTCTTC.

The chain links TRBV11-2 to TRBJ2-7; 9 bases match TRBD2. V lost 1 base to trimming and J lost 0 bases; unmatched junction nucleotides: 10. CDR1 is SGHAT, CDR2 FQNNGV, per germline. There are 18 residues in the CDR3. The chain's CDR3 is CASSLVHGSGGDSYEQYF. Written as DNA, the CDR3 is TGTGCCAGCAGCTTAGTTCATGGTAGCGGGGGAGACTCCTACGAGCAGTACTTC.

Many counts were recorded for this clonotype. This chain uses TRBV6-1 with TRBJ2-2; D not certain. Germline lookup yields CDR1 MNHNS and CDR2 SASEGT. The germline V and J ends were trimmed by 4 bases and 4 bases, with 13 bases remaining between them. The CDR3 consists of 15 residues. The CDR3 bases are TGTGCCAGCAGTGGGTGGGTAAAAACCACCGGGGAGCTGTTTTTT. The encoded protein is CASSGWVKTTGELFF.

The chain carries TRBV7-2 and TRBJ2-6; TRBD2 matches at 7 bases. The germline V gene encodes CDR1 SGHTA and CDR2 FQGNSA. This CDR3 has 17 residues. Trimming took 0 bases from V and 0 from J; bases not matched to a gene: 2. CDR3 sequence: CASSLAGGNSGANVLTF. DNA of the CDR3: TGTGCCAGCAGCTTAGCGGGAGGGAACTCTGGGGCCAACGTCCTGACTTTC.

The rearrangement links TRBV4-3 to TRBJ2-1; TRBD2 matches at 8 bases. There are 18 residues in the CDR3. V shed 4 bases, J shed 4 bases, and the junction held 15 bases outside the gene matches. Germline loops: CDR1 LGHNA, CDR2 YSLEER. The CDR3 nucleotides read TGCGCCAGCAGCCTAGCCGGGGGCGCGGGAGGAACGTACAATGAGCAGTTCTTC. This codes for CASSLAGGAGGTYNEQFF.

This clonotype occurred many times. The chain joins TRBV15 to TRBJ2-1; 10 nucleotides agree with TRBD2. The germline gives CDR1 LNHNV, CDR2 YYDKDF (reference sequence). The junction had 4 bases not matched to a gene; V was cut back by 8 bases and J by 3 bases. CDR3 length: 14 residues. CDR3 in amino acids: CATGSGGNYNEQFF. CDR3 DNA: TGTGCCACCGGTAGCGGGGGGAACTACAATGAGCAGTTCTTC.

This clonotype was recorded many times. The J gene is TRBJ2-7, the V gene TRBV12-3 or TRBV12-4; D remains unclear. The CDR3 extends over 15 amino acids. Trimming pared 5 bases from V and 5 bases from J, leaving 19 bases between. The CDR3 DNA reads TGTGCCAGCAGTCTCCTGGGTGAAGCTCCCCACGAGCAGTACTTC. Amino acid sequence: CASSLLGEAPHEQYF.

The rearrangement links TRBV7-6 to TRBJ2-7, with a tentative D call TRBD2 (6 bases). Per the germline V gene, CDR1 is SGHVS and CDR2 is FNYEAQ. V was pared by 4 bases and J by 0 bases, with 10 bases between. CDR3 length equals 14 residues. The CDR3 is CASSWEDRSYEQYF. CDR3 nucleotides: TGTGCCAGCAGCTGGGAGGACCGCTCCTACGAGCAGTACTTC.

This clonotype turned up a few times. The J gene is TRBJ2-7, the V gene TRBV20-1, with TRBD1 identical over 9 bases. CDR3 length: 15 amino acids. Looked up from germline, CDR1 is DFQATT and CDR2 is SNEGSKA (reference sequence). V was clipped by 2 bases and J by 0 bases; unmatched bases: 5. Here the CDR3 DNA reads TGCAGTGCTAGATCCGGGACAGGGAGCTCCTACGAGCAGTACTTC. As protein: CSARSGTGSSYEQYF.

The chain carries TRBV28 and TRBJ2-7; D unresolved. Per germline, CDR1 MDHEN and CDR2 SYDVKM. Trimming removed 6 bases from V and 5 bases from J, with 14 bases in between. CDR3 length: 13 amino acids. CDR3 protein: CASSPGTDDEQYF. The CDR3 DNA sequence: TGTGCCAGCAGCCCAGGTACAGACGACGAGCAGTACTTC.

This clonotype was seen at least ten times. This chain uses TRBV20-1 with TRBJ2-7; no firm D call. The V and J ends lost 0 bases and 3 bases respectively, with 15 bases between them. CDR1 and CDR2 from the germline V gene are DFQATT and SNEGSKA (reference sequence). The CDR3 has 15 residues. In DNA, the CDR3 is TGCAGTGCTAGAGATAGAGAACAGAAACTCTACGAGCAGTACTTC. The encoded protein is CSARDREQKLYEQYF.

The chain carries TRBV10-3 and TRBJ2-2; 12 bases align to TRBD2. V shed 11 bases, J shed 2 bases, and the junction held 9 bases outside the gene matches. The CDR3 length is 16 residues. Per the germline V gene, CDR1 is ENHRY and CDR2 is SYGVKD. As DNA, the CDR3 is TGTGCCGTTAGGCTAGCGGGAGGGCCAAACACCGGGGAGCTGTTTTTT. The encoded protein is CAVRLAGGPNTGELFF.

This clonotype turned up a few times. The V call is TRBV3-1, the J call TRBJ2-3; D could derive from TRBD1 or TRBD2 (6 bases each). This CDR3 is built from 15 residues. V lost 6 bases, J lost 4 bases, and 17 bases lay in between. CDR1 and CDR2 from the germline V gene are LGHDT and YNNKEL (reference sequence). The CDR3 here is CASRMEGGGSDTQYF. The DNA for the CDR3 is TGTGCCAGCAGGATGGAGGGGGGCGGGTCAGATACGCAGTATTTT.

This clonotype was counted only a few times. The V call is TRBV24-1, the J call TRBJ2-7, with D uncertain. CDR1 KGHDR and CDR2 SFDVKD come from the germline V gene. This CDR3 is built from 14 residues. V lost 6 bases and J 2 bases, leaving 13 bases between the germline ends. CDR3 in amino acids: CATSPVQRPYEQYF. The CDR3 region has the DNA TGTGCCACCAGTCCGGTCCAGAGGCCCTACGAGCAGTACTTC.

CDR3 sequence reads: CSARWGTDTQYF. CDR3 DNA: TGCAGTGCTAGATGGGGGACAGATACGCAGTATTTT. V is TRBV20-1 and J is TRBJ2-3; the D gene could be TRBD1 or TRBD2 (5 bases each). The length of the CDR3 is 12 residues. The germline V and J ends were trimmed by 2 bases and 3 bases, with 6 bases remaining between them. Germline V gene lookup returns CDR1 DFQATT and CDR2 SNEGSKA (reference sequence).

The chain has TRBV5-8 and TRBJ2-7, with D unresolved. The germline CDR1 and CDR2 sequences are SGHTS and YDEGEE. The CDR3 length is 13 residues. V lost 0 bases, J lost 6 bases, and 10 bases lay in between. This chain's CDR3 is CASSLDHKPEQYF. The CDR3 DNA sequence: TGTGCCAGCAGCTTGGACCACAAGCCCGAGCAGTACTTC.

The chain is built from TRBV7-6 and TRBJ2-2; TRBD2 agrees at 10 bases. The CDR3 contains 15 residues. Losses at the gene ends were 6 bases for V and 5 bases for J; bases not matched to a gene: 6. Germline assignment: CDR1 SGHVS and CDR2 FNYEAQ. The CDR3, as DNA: TGTGCCAGCAGGACTCTAGCGGGAGTAACCGGGGAGCTGTTTTTT. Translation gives CASRTLAGVTGELFF.

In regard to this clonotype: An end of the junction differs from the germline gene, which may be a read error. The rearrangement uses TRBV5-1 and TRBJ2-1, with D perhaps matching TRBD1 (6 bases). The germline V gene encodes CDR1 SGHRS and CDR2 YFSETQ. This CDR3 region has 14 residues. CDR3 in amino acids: CASSLGQGPIEQFF. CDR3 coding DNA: TGCGCCAGCAGTTTGGGCCAGGGGCCCATTGAGCAGTTCTTC.

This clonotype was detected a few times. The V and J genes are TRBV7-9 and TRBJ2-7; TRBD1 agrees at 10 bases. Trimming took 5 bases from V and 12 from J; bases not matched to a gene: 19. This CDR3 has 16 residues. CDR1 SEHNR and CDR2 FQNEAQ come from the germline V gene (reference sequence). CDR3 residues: CASSRSGGTGAYFTYF. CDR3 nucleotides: TGTGCCAGCAGCAGATCGGGTGGGACAGGGGCTTACTTTACGTACTTC.

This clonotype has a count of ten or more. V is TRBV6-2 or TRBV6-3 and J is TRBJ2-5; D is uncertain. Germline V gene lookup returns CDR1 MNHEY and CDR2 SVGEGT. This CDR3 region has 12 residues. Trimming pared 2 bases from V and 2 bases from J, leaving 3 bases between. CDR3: CASSYPQETQYF. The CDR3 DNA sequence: TGTGCCAGCAGTTACCCGCAAGAGACCCAGTACTTC.